These 5 T cell receptor beta chains were all obtained from the same sample, sequenced in a study of OX40 agonist ivuxolimab in advanced cancers. TCRdb's copy holds only in-frame clones and misses some; the assay was immunoSEQ multiplex PCR. The data show approximately 15,000 clones, with about 80% seen just once and more than 9% held by the top ten. This specimen consisted of CD4+ or CD8+ T cells sorted from blood, obtained in a trial of the OX40 agonist ivuxolimab. These TCRs come from an adult with an advanced solid tumor such as melanoma, head and neck, liver or kidney cancer.

The V gene is TRBV4-3, the J gene TRBJ2-1, with 11 bases fitting TRBD2. This CDR3 spans 16 amino acids. Germline lookup yields CDR1 LGHNA and CDR2 YSLEER. The V and J ends lost 0 bases and 4 bases, in that order; junction bases with no gene match: 2. For the CDR3, the DNA is TGCGCCAGCAGCCAAGATGGGACTAGCGGTTACAATGAGCAGTTCTTC. This gives the protein CASSQDGTSGYNEQFF.

J is TRBJ2-1 and V is TRBV7-6; 11 nucleotides align to TRBD2. The CDR3 contains 16 residues. CDR1 is SGHVS, CDR2 FNYEAQ, per germline. After removal of 1 base from V and 4 bases from J, the junction contained 3 bases not matched to a gene. CDR3 in DNA: TGTGCCAGCAGCTTAGTGACTAGCGGGATTTACAATGAGCAGTTCTTC. It yields the protein CASSLVTSGIYNEQFF.

The J gene is TRBJ2-3, the V gene TRBV7-2; unclear D gene. Germline V CDR1 and CDR2: SGHTA, FQGNSA. The ends were cut back, 1 base at V and 2 bases at J, with 10 bases in the middle. The CDR3 covers 15 residues. CDR3 in DNA: TGTGCCAGCAGCTTAGGGTACCGATTCACAGATACGCAGTATTTT. It encodes CASSLGYRFTDTQYF.

This clone was detected once. The chain recombines TRBV27 with TRBJ2-5; D possibly corresponds to TRBD2 (5 bases). CDR1 MNHEY and CDR2 SMNVEV come from the germline V gene (reference sequence). V dropped 5 bases and J dropped 1 base, with 17 bases sitting between them. The CDR3 has 16 amino acids. The CDR3 loop is CASSPFSAGIQETQYF. Here the CDR3 DNA reads TGTGCCAGCAGTCCGTTTAGTGCGGGCATCCAAGAGACCCAGTACTTC.

This chain links TRBV29-1 with TRBJ1-2; no clear D gene. The CDR3 consists of 12 residues. CDR1 and CDR2 from the germline V gene are SQVTM and ANQGSEA. V lost 0 bases and J 7 bases, leaving 9 bases between the germline ends. CDR3 loop: CSVEESLGGYTF. The CDR3 region has the DNA TGCAGCGTTGAAGAGAGCCTAGGTGGCTACACCTTC. Combining the CDR3 with reference TRBV29-1 and TRBJ1-2 gives the whole variable domain SAVISQKPSRDICQRGTSLTIQCQVDSQVTMMFWYRQQPGQSLTLIATANQGSEATYESGFVIDKFPISRPNLTFSTLTVSNMSPEDSSIYLCSVEESLGGYTFGSGTRLTVV.